Listed here are 13 T cell receptor beta chains from one sample, sequenced in a study of molecular identifiers for immune sequencing clone quantification. TCRdb re-analysed the PCR reads in MiXCR, keeping a single row per CDR3 protein. Among 600,000 to 650,000 distinct CDR3 sequences listed, about 20% were seen once. Sequencing used naive CD8+ T cells from blood, with Jurkat cell RNA spiked in. As to subset: FACS-sorted CD8+CD4-CCR7+CD45RA+ naive T cells. The receptors come from a human donor in good health. Some libraries in this study had Jurkat cell RNA spiked in.

This clonotype was counted at least ten times. The rearrangement links TRBV25-1 to TRBJ2-7; 9 positions match TRBD1. The CDR3 length is 14 residues. CDR1 MGHDK and CDR2 SYGVNS come from the germline V gene. After removal of 4 bases from V and 2 bases from J, the junction contained 3 bases not matched to a gene. Written as DNA, the CDR3 is TGTGCCAGCAGTGCCGGGACAGGGCCCTACGAGCAGTACTTC. This gives the protein CASSAGTGPYEQYF.

CDR3 nucleotides: TGTGCCAGCAGCCTAACAGAGTTTTATTCACCCCTCCACTTT. It is translated as CASSLTEFYSPLHF. The rearrangement links TRBV12-3 or TRBV12-4 to TRBJ1-6; D is undetermined. The CDR3 consists of 14 residues. The V end lost 6 bases, the J end lost 8 bases, and 14 bases lay between the germline ends.

The rearrangement links TRBV11-3 to TRBJ2-5; D is undetermined. CDR3 size: 13 residues. Trimming took off 5 bases at V and 5 bases at J, with 12 bases between the two ends. Germline V gene sequence: CDR1 SGHNT, CDR2 YENEEA. The DNA of the CDR3 is TGTGCCAGCAGCCTTGATATCGGGGAGACCCAGTACTTC. Translating gives CASSLDIGETQYF.

The chain uses TRBV25-1 and TRBJ2-2; D not resolved. In germline, CDR1 is MGHDK, CDR2 SYGVNS. This CDR3 spans 14 amino acids. Trimming took off 1 base at V and 3 bases at J, with 6 bases between the two ends. The CDR3 is CASSESRYTGELFF. The CDR3 nucleotides are TGTGCCAGCAGTGAATCGAGATACACCGGGGAGCTGTTTTTT.

The chain links TRBV7-9 to TRBJ2-7; D possibly corresponds to TRBD1 (6 bases). Germline V gene sequence: CDR1 SEHNR, CDR2 FQNEAQ (reference sequence). V was pared by 8 bases and J by 4 bases, with 15 bases between. This CDR3 comprises 13 residues. The CDR3, as DNA: TGTGCCAGCGGCCCTGGACAGTATTACGAGCAGTACTTC. Amino acid sequence: CASGPGQYYEQYF.

The table lists this clonotype with many counts. V and J are TRBV5-8 and TRBJ2-3; D perhaps matches TRBD1 (6 bases). V gave up 0 bases and J gave up 7 bases, with 15 bases separating them. The CDR3 sequence is 15 residues long. Germline CDR1 reads SGHTS; CDR2 reads YDEGEE. CDR3: CASSLGTAAQHTQYF. The CDR3 bases are TGTGCCAGCAGCTTGGGGACAGCGGCACAGCATACGCAGTATTTT.

This clonotype came up once. This CDR3 fails to terminate in the conserved phenylalanine or tryptophan, so it likely reflects a read error. The chain carries TRBV10-1 and TRBJ2-5, with D possibly matching TRBD1 (6 bases). Germline V gene data show CDR1 as WNHNN and CDR2 as SYGVQD (reference sequence). The CDR3 length is 14 residues. With 2 bases removed from V and 5 bases from J, the gap between germline ends came to 12 bases. DNA of the CDR3: TGCGCCAGCAGTGAGGATGGGGGCCGGGAGACCCAGTACCTC. Translated: CASSEDGGRETQYL.

Many counts were recorded for this clonotype. The chain links TRBV7-6 to TRBJ1-6; TRBD1 matches at 8 bases. CDR3 length equals 20 residues. Germline V gives CDR1 SGHVS, CDR2 FNYEAQ. J was trimmed by 0 bases and V by 0 bases; bases with no gene match: 10. In DNA, the CDR3 is TGTGCCAGCAGCTTAGCGTCGGCAGGGGGCATCGACTCCTATAATTCACCCCTCCACTTT. It codes for CASSLASAGGIDSYNSPLHF.

V and J are TRBV30 and TRBJ2-7; TRBD1 is a possible D gene (6 bases). Trimming left V 5 bases short and J 5 bases short, with 22 bases between. Germline CDR1 and CDR2: GTSNPN and SVGIG (reference sequence). The CDR3 is made up of 15 amino acids. CDR3 protein: CAWGTGLTRGNEQYF. CDR3 bases: TGTGCCTGGGGAACAGGGCTAACGAGGGGAAACGAGCAGTACTTC.

In this sample, this clonotype turned up many times. CDR3 amino acids: CAWSNGSHSNQPQHF. The CDR3 nucleotides read TGTGCCTGGAGTAACGGGTCGCATAGCAATCAGCCCCAGCATTTT. The chain has TRBV30 and TRBJ1-5; D is unclear. CDR1 and CDR2 (germline): GTSNPN, SVGIG (reference sequence). This CDR3 is 15 amino acids long. V lost 2 bases, J lost 0 bases, and 11 bases lay in between.

The sample holds a few counts of this clonotype. This rearrangement joins TRBV6-1 to TRBJ1-2, with D hard to call. This CDR3 has 14 residues. Germline-derived CDR1 and CDR2 are MNHNS and SASEGT. V shed 3 bases and J shed 3 bases, with 11 bases lying between them. The CDR3 DNA reads TGTGCCAGCAGTGACCTGCAGGCGGACTATGGCTACACCTTC. Translation: CASSDLQADYGYTF.

This chain connects TRBV12-3 or TRBV12-4 to TRBJ2-5; 8 positions agree with TRBD2. The CDR3 is 14 residues long. Trimming at V came to 3 bases and at J to 5 bases, leaving 5 bases not matched to a gene. The CDR3 DNA is TGTGCCAGCAGTTTTCTCGGCGGGGGGGAGACCCAGTACTTC. It translates to CASSFLGGGETQYF.

There are many counts of this clonotype. The V and J genes are TRBV6-5 and TRBJ2-3; D uncertain. The length of the CDR3 is 14 residues. From germline, CDR1 is MNHEY and CDR2 SVGAGI. V dropped 2 bases and J dropped 1 base, with 7 bases sitting between them. The CDR3 nucleotides are TGTGCCAGCAGTTACGGTTGGGGCACAGATACGCAGTATTTT. As protein: CASSYGWGTDTQYF.